Described below is a single T cell receptor (beta chain) sequence and its context. It may be a read error: a sequence one base away is much more abundant. Time point described: newly diagnosed GD, antithyroid drugs for less than 3 months. With RNA extracted from PBMCs as input, the TCR library was made. Arm-PCR of CDR3 regions and iRepertoire HTBI primers were used to build TCR beta libraries. TCRdb re-called the multiplex PCR reads with MiXCR, one entry per CDR3 protein. Of almost 450,000 distinct CDR3 sequences listed, about 16% are singletons. The sample originates from a study of regulatory T cells in long-lasting Graves disease. On the study more broadly: Graves' patients, diagnosed recently, had received antithyroid drugs under 3 months.

These same records also appear under a second study, on T cells in Graves' hyperthyroidism and ophthalmopathy. From that paper: Absent ophthalmopathy progression within 18 months defined stable Graves' hyperthyroidism. Diagnosis rested on symptoms, serum thyroxine and TRAb, thyroid ultrasound, and orbital computed tomography. The blood repertoire included most of the expanded thyroid clonotypes above 0.001.

Sequencing used peripheral blood mononuclear cells (PBMCs), obtained at new diagnosis, from a patient treated with antithyroid drugs. The TCR was taken from a woman younger than 45 with Graves disease.

In DNA form, the CDR3 reads TGTGCCAGCGAAGGGGAACAGGGGGCTAACTATGGCTACACCTTC. Protein: CASEGEQGANYGYTF. This chain links TRBV2 with TRBJ1-2, with TRBD1 matching 8 bases. Germline CDR1 reads SNHLY; CDR2 reads FYNNEI. This CDR3 is built from 15 residues. Germline trimming cut 8 bases from V and 0 bases from J; bases unmatched to any gene: 8. The whole variable domain, remainder taken from reference TRBV2 and TRBJ1-2, is EPEVTQTPSHQVTQMGQEVILRCVPISNHLYFYWYRQILGQKVEFLVSFYNNEISEKSEIFDDQFSVERPDGSNFTLKIRSTKLEDSAMYFCASEGEQGANYGYTFGSGTRLTVV.